This TCR beta chain emerged from a study of T cells in Graves' hyperthyroidism and ophthalmopathy. Note on this clonotype: Its antigen is not identified.

The TCR beta CDR3 regions underwent amplification using RNA transcripts as the source. A first-round RT-PCR of the TCR CDR3 used the HTBI primer set. TCRdb reanalysed the multiplex PCR reads using MiXCR and keeps one entry per CDR3 protein. Here the sample spans 700,000 to 950,000 distinct CDR3 sequences, 35% being singletons. Germline V gene lookup returns CDR1 SEHNR and CDR2 FQNEAQ (reference sequence). The V end lost 5 bases, the J end lost 7 bases, and 14 bases lay between the germline ends. This CDR3 comprises 13 residues. General study results and limits: Blood samples included most of the expanded thyroid clonotypes exceeding 0.001.

If no ophthalmopathy progression occurred within 18 months, Graves' hyperthyroidism was stable. Exclusion of a patient resulted from uncontrolled infection, other autoimmune disease, pregnancy or lactation. 8.5 to 10 ml of fresh peripheral blood supplied the PBMCs. What was sequenced was blood. The chain recombines TRBV7-9 with TRBJ1-1; D gene uncertain. The receptor comes from a woman aged 35 to 49 with Graves' hyperthyroidism. CDR3 residues: CASSPLEVVEAFF. CDR3 nucleotide sequence: TGTGCCAGCAGCCCGCTCGAGGTTGTTGAAGCTTTCTTT.